The source of this T cell receptor (beta chain) is a study of identical twins. Study-wide results and limits: Within beta out-of-frame sequences, the excess sharing observed between twins was weaker.

Each CDR3 protein gets one entry after TCRdb re-called the 5' RACE reads with MiXCR. The data show roughly 1,500,000 distinct CDR3 sequences, roughly 35% seen once. This clonotype was seen a single time. What it binds is not known. All donors comprised healthy Caucasians. The ends were cut back, 7 bases at V and 0 bases at J, with 9 bases in the middle. The V gene's germline CDR1 is SNHLY and CDR2 FYNNEI. The CDR3 loop spans 13 amino acids. The clonotype comes from a newborn girl in good health. What was sequenced was cord blood. This chain connects TRBV2 to TRBJ1-2, with a possible D match to TRBD1 (5 bases). CDR3 DNA sequence: TGTGCCAGCATTAGGGGTGCTAACTATGGCTACACCTTC. This gives the protein CASIRGANYGYTF.